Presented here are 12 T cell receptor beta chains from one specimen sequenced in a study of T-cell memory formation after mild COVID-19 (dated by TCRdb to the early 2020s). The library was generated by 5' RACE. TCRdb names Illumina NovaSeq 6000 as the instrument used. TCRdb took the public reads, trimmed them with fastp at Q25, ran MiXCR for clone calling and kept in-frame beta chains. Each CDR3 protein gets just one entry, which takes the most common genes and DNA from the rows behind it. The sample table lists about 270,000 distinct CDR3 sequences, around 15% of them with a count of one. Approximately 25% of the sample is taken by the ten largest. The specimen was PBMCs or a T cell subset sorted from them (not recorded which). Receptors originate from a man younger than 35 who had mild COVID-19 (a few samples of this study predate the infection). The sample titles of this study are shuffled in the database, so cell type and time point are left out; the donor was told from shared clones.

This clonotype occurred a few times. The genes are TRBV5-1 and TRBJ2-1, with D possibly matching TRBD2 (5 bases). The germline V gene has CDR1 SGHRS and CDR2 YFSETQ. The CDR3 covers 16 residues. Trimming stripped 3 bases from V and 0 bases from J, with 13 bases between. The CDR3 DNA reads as TGCGCCAGCAGCTCACCCATAGCGAGCTCCTACAATGAGCAGTTCTTC. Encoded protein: CASSSPIASSYNEQFF.

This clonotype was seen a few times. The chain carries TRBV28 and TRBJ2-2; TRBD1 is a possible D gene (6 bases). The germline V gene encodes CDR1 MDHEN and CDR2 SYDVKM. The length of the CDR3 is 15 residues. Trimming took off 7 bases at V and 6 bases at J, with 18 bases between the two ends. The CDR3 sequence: CASTEGGFWPGELFF. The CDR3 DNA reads TGTGCCAGCACCGAAGGGGGTTTTTGGCCCGGGGAGCTGTTTTTT.

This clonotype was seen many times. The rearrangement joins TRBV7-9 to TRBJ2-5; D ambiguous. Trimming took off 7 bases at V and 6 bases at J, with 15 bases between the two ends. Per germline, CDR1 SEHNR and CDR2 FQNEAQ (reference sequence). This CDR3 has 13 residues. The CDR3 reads CASTPDRLKTQYF. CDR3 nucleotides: TGTGCCAGCACCCCGGACCGTCTAAAGACCCAGTACTTC.

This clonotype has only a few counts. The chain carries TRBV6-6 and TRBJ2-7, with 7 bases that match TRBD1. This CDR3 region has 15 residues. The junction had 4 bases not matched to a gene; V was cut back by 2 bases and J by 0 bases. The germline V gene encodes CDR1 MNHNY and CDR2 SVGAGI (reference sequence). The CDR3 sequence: CASSYAGQASYEQYF. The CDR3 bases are TGTGCCAGCAGTTACGCCGGACAGGCCTCCTACGAGCAGTACTTC.

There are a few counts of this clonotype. The DNA of the CDR3 is TGCAGCGTTGAAGGTGGAAGGGGGGGGCAAGAGACCCAGTACTTC. Amino acids: CSVEGGRGGQETQYF. The chain uses TRBV29-1 and TRBJ2-5, with D perhaps matching TRBD2 (7 bases). The germline V gene has CDR1 SQVTM and CDR2 ANQGSEA. Trimming stripped 1 base from V and 2 bases from J, with 14 bases between. This CDR3 contains 15 residues.

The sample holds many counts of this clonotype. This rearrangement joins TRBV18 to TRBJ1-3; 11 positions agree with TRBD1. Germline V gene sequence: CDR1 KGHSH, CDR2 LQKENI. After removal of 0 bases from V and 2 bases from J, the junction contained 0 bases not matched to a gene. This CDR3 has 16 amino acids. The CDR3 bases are TGTGCCAGCTCACCACCGGGACAGGGGGCTGGAAACACCATATATTTT. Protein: CASSPPGQGAGNTIYF.

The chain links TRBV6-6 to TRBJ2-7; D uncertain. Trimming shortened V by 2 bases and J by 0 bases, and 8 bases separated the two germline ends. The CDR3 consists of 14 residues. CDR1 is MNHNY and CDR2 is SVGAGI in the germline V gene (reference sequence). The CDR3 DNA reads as TGTGCCAGCAGTTACCTACTACGCTCCTACGAGCAGTACTTC. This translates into CASSYLLRSYEQYF.

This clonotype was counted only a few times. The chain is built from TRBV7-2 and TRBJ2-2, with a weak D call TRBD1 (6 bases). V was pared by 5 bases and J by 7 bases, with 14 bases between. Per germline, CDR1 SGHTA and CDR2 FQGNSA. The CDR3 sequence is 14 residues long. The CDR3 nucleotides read TGTGCCAGCAGCCGTTTACAGGGAAGCGGGGAGCTGTTTTTT. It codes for CASSRLQGSGELFF. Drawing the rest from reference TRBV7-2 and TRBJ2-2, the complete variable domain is GAGVSQSPSNKVTEKGKDVELRCDPISGHTALYWYRQSLGQGLEFLIYFQGNSAPDKSGLPSDRFSAERTGGSVSTLTIQRTQQEDSAVYLCASSRLQGSGELFFGEGSRLTVL.

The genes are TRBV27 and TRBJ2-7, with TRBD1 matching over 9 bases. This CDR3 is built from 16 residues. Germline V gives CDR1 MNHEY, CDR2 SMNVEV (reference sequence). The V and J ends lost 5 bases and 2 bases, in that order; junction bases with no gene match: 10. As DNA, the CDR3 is TGTGCCAGCAGTGACACCGGGACAGGGTCGACCTACGAGCAGTACTTC. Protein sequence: CASSDTGTGSTYEQYF.

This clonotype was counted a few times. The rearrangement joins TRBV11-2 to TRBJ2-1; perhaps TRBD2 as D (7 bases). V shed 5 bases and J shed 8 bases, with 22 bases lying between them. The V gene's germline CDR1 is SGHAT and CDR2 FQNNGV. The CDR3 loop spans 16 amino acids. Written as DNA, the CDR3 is TGTGCCAGCAGCCCCTATCCCGGGGGGCCGGGCGATGAGCAGTTCTTC. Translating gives CASSPYPGGPGDEQFF.

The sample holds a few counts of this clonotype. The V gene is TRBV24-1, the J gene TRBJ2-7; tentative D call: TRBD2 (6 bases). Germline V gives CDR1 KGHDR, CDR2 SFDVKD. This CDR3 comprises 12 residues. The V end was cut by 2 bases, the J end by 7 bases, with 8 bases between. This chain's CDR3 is CATSDSGDEQYF. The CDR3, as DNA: TGTGCCACCAGTGATTCGGGGGATGAGCAGTACTTC.

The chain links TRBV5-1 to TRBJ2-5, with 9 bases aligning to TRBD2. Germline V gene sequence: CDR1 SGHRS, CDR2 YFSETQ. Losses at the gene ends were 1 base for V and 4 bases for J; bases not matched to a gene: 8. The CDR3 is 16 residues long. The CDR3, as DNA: TGCGCCAGCAGCTTGAAGCGACTAGCGGCGGGAGAGACCCAGTACTTC. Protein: CASSLKRLAAGETQYF.